The rows below give T cell receptor beta chains drawn from one sample of a study of blood T cell repertoires in COVID-19. Libraries were prepared by immunoSEQ multiplex PCR; TCRdb keeps only in-frame clonotypes and omits some of them. The sample has over 250,000 clones; 85% to 90% are singletons. Material for sequencing was peripheral blood. These receptors came from a woman aged 40 to 50 who had recovered from COVID-19. Each CDR3 is given with its conserved first and last residue. D genes are given only for firm matches. Some rows have no size entry. The others give once, few or many, or a class for an expanded clone.

j_call d_call v_call clone_size cdr3_nt cdr3_aa
TRBJ2-5 TRBD2 TRBV9 . TGTGCCAGCAGCGGTACTAGCGGGGGGGCTTGGGAGACCCAGTACTTC CASSGTSGGAWETQYF
TRBJ1-5 . TRBV27 . TGTGCCAGCGCGGTGGGCAGGGGTAACCGACAGCCCCAGCATTTT CASAVGRGNRQPQHF
TRBJ2-7 . TRBV4-3 . TGCGCCAGCAGCGAGCTGCCCTTAGAGGGCTACGAGCAGTACTTC CASSELPLEGYEQYF
TRBJ1-3 . TRBV11-2 . TGTGCCAGCAGCTTAGAGGCCAGGTCTGGAAACACCATATATTTT CASSLEARSGNTIYF
TRBJ1-2 . TRBV14 . TGTGCCAGCAGCCAAGTTAGAGGTTACGGCTACACCTTC CASSQVRGYGYTF
TRBJ1-5 . TRBV10-1 . TGCGCCAGCAATAAAACAGGGCTTTCCAATCAGCCCCAGCATTTT CASNKTGLSNQPQHF
TRBJ1-5 TRBD1 TRBV27 once TGTGCCAGCAGGAGGAGGCAGGGGGATCAGCCCCAGCATTTT CASRRRQGDQPQHF
TRBJ2-3 . TRBV5-1 . TGCGCCAGCTCCCTGGGGGCAGGGGCAGATACGCAGTATTTT CASSLGAGADTQYF
TRBJ2-3 . TRBV7-9 once TGTGCCGACGGGGGGCTCAGGGAAAGCACAGATACGCAGTATTTT CADGGLRESTDTQYF
TRBJ2-4 . TRBV7-2 once TGTGCCAGCAGCTTCTCGACTAGTAACATTCAGTACTTC CASSFSTSNIQYF
TRBJ2-5 TRBD2 TRBV6-5 . TGTGCCAGCAGTCCTAGCGGAGAGACCCAGTACTTC CASSPSGETQYF
TRBJ2-5 TRBD2 TRBV15 . TGTGCCACCAGCATAGCGGGGGGCCTAAGGGAGACCCAGTACTTC CATSIAGGLRETQYF
TRBJ1-5 TRBD1 TRBV19 few TGTGCCAGTAGTATGTGGGGGACAGAAAACAATCAGCCCCAGCATTTT CASSMWGTENNQPQHF
TRBJ2-3 TRBD1 TRBV4-1 once TGCGCCAGCAGCCAACCTTACCCCGAAAGGGGGCGCACAGATACGCAGTATTTT CASSQPYPERGRTDTQYF
TRBJ2-7 . TRBV12-3/TRBV12-4 . TGTGCCAGCAGTTCAAGTAGCTACGAGCAGTACTTC CASSSSSYEQYF
TRBJ1-4 TRBD1 TRBV7-9 few TGTGCCAGCAGCTCAAGGGGGCGAGGGGAAAAACTGTTTTTT CASSSRGRGEKLFF
TRBJ2-3 . TRBV7-2 . TGTGCCAGCAGCCCGCTCGTGGCTAGCACAGATACGCAGTATTTT CASSPLVASTDTQYF
TRBJ2-7 . TRBV29-1 . TGCAGCGTTGCACGGGGAACCTACGAGCAGTACTTC CSVARGTYEQYF
TRBJ2-7 TRBD2 TRBV9 few TGTGCCAGCAGCGTAGAAGCGGGGCCCTCCTACGAGCAGTACTTC CASSVEAGPSYEQYF
TRBJ2-7 TRBD1 TRBV12-3/TRBV12-4 . TGTGCCAGCAGTTTAGGGACAGGGGGCGAGCAGTACTTC CASSLGTGGEQYF
TRBJ2-5 TRBD1 TRBV7-3 . TGTGCCAGCAGCAGGGGACAGCAAGAGACCCAGTACTTC CASSRGQQETQYF
TRBJ1-2 . TRBV15 . TGTGCCACCAGCAGAGACACTAACTATGGCTACACCTTC CATSRDTNYGYTF
TRBJ2-7 . TRBV6-5 . TGTGCCAGCAACGCCCCGGGACAACTCTACGAGCAGTACTTC CASNAPGQLYEQYF
TRBJ2-1 . TRBV7-9 . TGTGCCAGCAGCTTAGCTGGGGGCCGCTTTTCCTACAATGAGCAGTTCTTC CASSLAGGRFSYNEQFF
TRBJ1-2 . TRBV12-5 . TGTGCTAGTGGTTTCACAGGGACTGGCTACACCTTC CASGFTGTGYTF
TRBJ1-1 TRBD1 TRBV3-1/TRBV3-2 few TGTGCCAGCAGCCCGACAGGGGGCGCGAAGGTTGCTTTCTTT CASSPTGGAKVAFF
TRBJ1-5 . TRBV19 . TGTGCCAGTACCACCTCCAAGCGGGCAGTCAATCAGCCCCAGCATTTT CASTTSKRAVNQPQHF
TRBJ1-2 TRBD1 TRBV9 . TGTGCCAGCAGCGCCGGGAGGGACAGGGGCTCTGGTAGATATGGCTACACCTTC CASSAGRDRGSGRYGYTF
TRBJ2-3 TRBD1 TRBV4-3 . TGCGCCAGCAGCCAAGGACTCAGGGGGCTACCAGATACGCAGTATTTT CASSQGLRGLPDTQYF
TRBJ2-3 TRBD1 TRBV5-1 once TGCGCCAGCAGCTTCGACAGGGGAGTCACAGATACGCAGTATTTT CASSFDRGVTDTQYF
TRBJ2-5 TRBD2 TRBV9 once TGTGCCAGCAACCTTGGACTAGCGGGGACGGGGGAGACCCAGTACTTC CASNLGLAGTGETQYF
TRBJ1-5 . TRBV27 . TGTGCCAGCAGTTTATCGAAGAGGGGAGGACAGCCCCAGCATTTT CASSLSKRGGQPQHF
TRBJ2-1 TRBD2 TRBV9 . TGTGCCAGCACCAGGACTAGCGGGGGGCCGGATGAGCAGTTCTTC CASTRTSGGPDEQFF
TRBJ2-2 TRBD1 TRBV6-4 . TGTGCCAGCAGACCCCAGGGGGCGGCCGGGGAGCTGTTTTTT CASRPQGAAGELFF
TRBJ1-6 TRBD1 TRBV7-2 . TGTGCCAGCAGCTCCTTAACAGGGGGGAATTCACCCCTCCACTTT CASSSLTGGNSPLHF
TRBJ2-3 . TRBV4-3 once TGCGCCAGCAGCCAAGTCTGGCTTAGCACAGATACGCAGTATTTT CASSQVWLSTDTQYF
TRBJ1-2 TRBD1 TRBV12-5 . TGTGCTAGTGGCCCCGGGACAGGGGTATATGGCTACACCTTC CASGPGTGVYGYTF
TRBJ2-3 TRBD2 TRBV30 . TGTGCCTGGAGTGTCAGCGGGGGGACAGATACGCAGTATTTT CAWSVSGGTDTQYF
TRBJ2-7 TRBD2 TRBV12-5 once TGTGCTAGTGGTTTGGTACGGAGCGGGGGGACCCCACCCACGGCACCTCTATACGAGCAGTACTTC CASGLVRSGGTPPTAPLYEQYF
TRBJ1-4 TRBD1 TRBV5-1 . TGCGCCAGCGGGACAGGGGGTGAAAAACTGTTTTTT CASGTGGEKLFF
TRBJ2-5 . TRBV7-2 few TGTGCCAGCAGCCGTACTAGCTATCTAGAGACCCAGTACTTC CASSRTSYLETQYF
TRBJ2-5 TRBD1 TRBV5-5 . TGTGCCAGCAGCTTGGGGGGGACAGGGGACGGAGAGACCCAGTACTTC CASSLGGTGDGETQYF
TRBJ1-5 . TRBV9 . TGTGCCAGCAGCCGTACAGGCAACAACAATCAGCCCCAGCATTTT CASSRTGNNNQPQHF
TRBJ1-2 TRBD1 TRBV30 . TGTGCCTGGAGTGTAGTAGGGACAGGGGGGTATGGCTACACCTTC CAWSVVGTGGYGYTF
TRBJ2-3 TRBD1 TRBV7-9 . TGTGCCAGCAGCTTAGCGTTGGGACAGAGAGACACAGATACGCAGTATTTT CASSLALGQRDTDTQYF
TRBJ2-2 . TRBV7-3 . TGTGCCAGCAGCTTACAGGGGATGCACACCGGGGAGCTGTTTTTT CASSLQGMHTGELFF
TRBJ2-6 . TRBV7-9 . TGTGCCAGCAGCTTTAAGGGGTCTGGGTCCAACGTCCTGACTTTC CASSFKGSGSNVLTF
TRBJ2-1 . TRBV2 . TGTGCCAGCAGTGTCACGACAACATACAATGAGCAGTTCTTC CASSVTTTYNEQFF
TRBJ2-3 . TRBV5-1 . TGCGCCAGCAGTACTTCCGATACGCAGTATTTT CASSTSDTQYF
TRBJ1-2 . TRBV5-3 once TGTGCCAGAAGCTTGATACCACCAGGGGACTATGGCTACACCTTC CARSLIPPGDYGYTF
TRBJ2-1 . TRBV29-1 . TGCAGCGTTGATTCCCGCGGGGCCCGCAGGATTGAGCAGTTCTTC CSVDSRGARRIEQFF
TRBJ2-1 TRBD2 TRBV7-2 . TGTGCCAGCAGCCGCGGGGTAGCGGGGGGGCGTGGTGAGCAGTTCTTC CASSRGVAGGRGEQFF
TRBJ1-3 . TRBV29-1 . TGCAGCGGGAGACTGGCAGCTGGAAACACCATATATTTT CSGRLAAGNTIYF
TRBJ2-6 . TRBV6-5 . TGTGCCAGCAGTAGGGGGTACTCTGGGGCCAACGTCCTGACTTTC CASSRGYSGANVLTF